This T cell receptor beta chain stems from a study of T cells in Graves' hyperthyroidism and ophthalmopathy. Study-wide results and caveats: A model built on 13 V-J features separated ophthalmopathy from stable hyperthyroidism.

Template material for amplifying TCR beta CDR3 regions consisted of RNA transcripts. HTBI primers were used for first-round RT-PCR of the TCR CDR3. TCRdb re-called the multiplex PCR reads with MiXCR, one entry per CDR3 protein. Of about 280,000 distinct CDR3 sequences in the sample, 25% were seen once. With regard to this clonotype: Antigen: not known.

The CDR3 is 16 amino acids. Germline V gene data show CDR1 as LGHNA and CDR2 as YSLEER. V was trimmed by 0 bases and J by 4 bases, leaving 13 bases between them. Sequencing was carried out using blood. The chain employs TRBV4-3 and TRBJ1-3, with TRBD1 as a possible D gene (5 bases). The origin of this receptor is a man aged 40-55 years with Graves' hyperthyroidism that later progressed to Graves' ophthalmopathy. The CDR3 nucleotides read TGCGCCAGCAGCCAAGATCGGGGGACCGCCGGAAACACCATATATTTT. Translation: CASSQDRGTAGNTIYF.